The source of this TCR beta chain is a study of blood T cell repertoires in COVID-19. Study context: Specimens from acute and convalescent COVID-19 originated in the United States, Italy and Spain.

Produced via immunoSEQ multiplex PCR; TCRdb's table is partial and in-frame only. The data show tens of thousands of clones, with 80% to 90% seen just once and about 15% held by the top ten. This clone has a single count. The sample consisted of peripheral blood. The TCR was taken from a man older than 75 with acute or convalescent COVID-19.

This CDR3 reads CASSLPGTSGRNEQFF. The CDR3 region has the DNA TGTGCCAGCAGTTTACCCGGGACTAGCGGGAGGAATGAGCAGTTCTTC. This chain uses TRBV28 with TRBJ2-1; 15 nucleotides match TRBD2. CDR3 size: 16 residues. Looked up from germline, CDR1 is MDHEN and CDR2 is SYDVKM. J gave up 7 bases and V 2 bases, and 3 bases lay outside the gene matches.